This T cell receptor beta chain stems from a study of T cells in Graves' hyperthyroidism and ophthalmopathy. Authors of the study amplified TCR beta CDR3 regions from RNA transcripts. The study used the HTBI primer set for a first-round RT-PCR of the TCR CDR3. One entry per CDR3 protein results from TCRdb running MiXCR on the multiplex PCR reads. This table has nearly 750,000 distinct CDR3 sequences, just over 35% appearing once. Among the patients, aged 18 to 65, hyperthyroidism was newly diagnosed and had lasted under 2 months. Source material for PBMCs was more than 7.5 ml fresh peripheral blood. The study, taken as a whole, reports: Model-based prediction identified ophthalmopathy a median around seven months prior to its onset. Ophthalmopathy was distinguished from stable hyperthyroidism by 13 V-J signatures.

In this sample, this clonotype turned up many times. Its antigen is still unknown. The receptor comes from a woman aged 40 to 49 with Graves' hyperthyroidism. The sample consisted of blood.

CDR3 DNA: TGCAGTGGAGGGGACAGCTCCTACGAGCAGTACTTC. Translation gives CSGGDSSYEQYF. The V call is TRBV20-1, the J call TRBJ2-7; TRBD1 matches at 7 bases. V gave up 7 bases and J gave up 0 bases; unmatched junction bases: 3. Germline V CDR1 and CDR2: DFQATT, SNEGSKA (reference sequence). The CDR3 length is 12 residues.